These T cell receptor beta chains were read from a single sample in a study of beta chain features in type 1 diabetes. TCRdb's table, derived via immunoSEQ multiplex PCR, lists solely in-frame clones and lacks some. The repertoire holds fewer than 200,000 clones, with about 13% as singletons. Sequences were obtained from central memory CD4+ T cells from blood. The source is a woman under 30 in good health. Both conserved end residues are trimmed from each CDR3.

j_call | v_call | cdr3_aa
TRBJ2-7 | TRBV30 | AWSPGGYEQY
TRBJ2-3 | TRBV5-1 | ASSRALVDTQY
TRBJ2-3 | TRBV11-1 | ASSLPGLASMDTQY
TRBJ1-5 | TRBV29-1 | SVAGTGNQPQH
TRBJ2-1 | TRBV29-1 | SVEGILGRTSYNEQF
TRBJ1-4 | TRBV29-1 | SVHTGAAEKLF
TRBJ2-5 | TRBV7-9 | ASSTGLAVETQY
TRBJ2-7 | TRBV18 | ASSQGQGIYEQY
TRBJ2-3 | TRBV27 | ASSTNLPGGRIQDTQY
TRBJ2-5 | TRBV30 | AWSVIPGQETQY
TRBJ2-5 | TRBV21-1 | ASSIDLPGQGFAY
TRBJ2-1 | TRBV5-4 | ASSLDSSSYNEQF
TRBJ2-3 | TRBV4-2 | ASSQTREVGTDTQY
TRBJ2-4 | TRBV30 | AGSTETAKNIQY
TRBJ2-5 | TRBV7-9 | ASSFGLAETQETQY
TRBJ1-1 | TRBV5-6 | ASSSFWGVGTEAF
TRBJ2-2 | TRBV7-9 | ASSPPSASTGELF
TRBJ1-2 | TRBV6-5 | ASSEEGLVGYT
TRBJ2-6 | TRBV9 | ASSGSGTQSSGANVLT
TRBJ2-7 | TRBV7-3 | ASSPRGGRFYEQY
TRBJ1-4 | TRBV29-1 | SVDKTGAEKLF
TRBJ2-1 | TRBV19 | ASSFEAIYWYEQF
TRBJ2-7 | TRBV23-1 | ASSQKLPGERGTYEQY
TRBJ2-1 | TRBV9 | ASSPQFDEQF
TRBJ2-5 | TRBV30 | AWGGQGDKETQY
TRBJ2-7 | TRBV11-2 | ASSLVRSRATADEQY
TRBJ2-7 | TRBV11-2 | ASSTSYEQY
TRBJ2-7 | TRBV18 | ASSPPGGLSAYEQY
TRBJ2-7 | TRBV10-3 | AISGDTSTYEQY
TRBJ2-7 | TRBV29-1 | SVEAWDSYSHEQY
TRBJ2-5 | TRBV30 | AWSGLAGAGTQY
TRBJ2-1 | TRBV18 | ASSRGGLGNEQF
TRBJ1-2 | TRBV14 | ASSQVARANYGYT
TRBJ1-2 | TRBV20-1 | SGRNYGYT
TRBJ2-4 | TRBV9 | ASSVGSGSGKNIQY
TRBJ2-6 | TRBV5-1 | ASSLGGQGSGANVLT
TRBJ1-1 | TRBV6-1 | ASSDPGQVGREAF
TRBJ1-4 | TRBV18 | ASSHDRDYMNEKLF
TRBJ2-7 | TRBV5-1 | ASSLGIPSYEQY
TRBJ2-2 | TRBV5-6 | ASSLVLRRDRTTGELF
TRBJ1-2 | TRBV2 | ASSMSYGYT
TRBJ2-2 | TRBV30 | AWSSGRVTGELF
TRBJ2-3 | TRBV28 | ASSGQGAATDTQY
TRBJ2-1 | TRBV4-3 | ASSQDGGRDSYNEQF
TRBJ1-1 | TRBV18 | ASSPQRDTEAF
TRBJ2-5 | TRBV29-1 | SVPSPRSLGKETQY
TRBJ2-3 | TRBV18 | ASSPLDRGRTDTQY
TRBJ2-3 | TRBV29-1 | SDTTGGISDTQY
TRBJ2-7 | TRBV27 | ASSLRDITPYEQY
TRBJ2-7 | TRBV5-1 | ASSLVPTASNEQY
TRBJ2-5 | TRBV7-6 | ASSWTSGEKETQY
TRBJ2-1 | TRBV5-1 | ASSATGVSARAYNEQF
TRBJ2-5 | TRBV7-6 | ASSLGRTSGSFGETQY
TRBJ1-1 | TRBV11-3 | ASSFRNTEAF
TRBJ2-6 | TRBV6-5 | ASRHSGANVLT